The source of this T cell receptor (beta chain) is a study of T cells in Graves' hyperthyroidism and ophthalmopathy. The length of the CDR3 is 15 residues. Per germline, CDR1 SGHKS and CDR2 YYEKEE (reference sequence). V lost 4 bases to trimming and J lost 0 bases, with 12 bases between them. Study conclusions and caveats: Ophthalmopathy cases were set apart from stable hyperthyroidism by a 13 V-J model. Most thyroid clonotypes with frequency above 0.001 were detected in blood.

This clonotype was observed at least ten times. Its target is unknown. TCR beta CDR3 regions were amplified from RNA transcripts. HTBI primers were used for first-round RT-PCR of the TCR CDR3. TCRdb independently ran MiXCR on the multiplex PCR reads; one entry per CDR3 protein. The sample shows hundreds of thousands of distinct CDR3 sequences, 14% of them seen only once. This receptor was taken from a young woman with Graves' hyperthyroidism. The J gene is TRBJ2-3, the V gene TRBV5-5; D might be TRBD1 (5 bases). Sequencing input: blood. The CDR3 loop reads CASSGEGASTDTQYF. Written as DNA, the CDR3 is TGTGCCAGCAGCGGGGAAGGGGCTAGCACAGATACGCAGTATTTT.